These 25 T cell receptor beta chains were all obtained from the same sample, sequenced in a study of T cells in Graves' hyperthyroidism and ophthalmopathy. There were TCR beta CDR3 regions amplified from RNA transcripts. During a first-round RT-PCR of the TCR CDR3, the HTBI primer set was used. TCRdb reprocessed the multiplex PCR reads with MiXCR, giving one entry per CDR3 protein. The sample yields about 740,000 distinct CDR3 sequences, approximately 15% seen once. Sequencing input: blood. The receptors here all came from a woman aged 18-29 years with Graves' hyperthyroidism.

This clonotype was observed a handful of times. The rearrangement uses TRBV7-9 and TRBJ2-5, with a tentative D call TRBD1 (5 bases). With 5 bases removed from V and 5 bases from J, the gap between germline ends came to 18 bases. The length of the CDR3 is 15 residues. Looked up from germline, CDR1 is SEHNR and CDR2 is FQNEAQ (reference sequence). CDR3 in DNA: TGTGCCAGCAGCAGTTTAGGGGATCCAGGGGAGACCCAGTACTTC. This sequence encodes CASSSLGDPGETQYF.

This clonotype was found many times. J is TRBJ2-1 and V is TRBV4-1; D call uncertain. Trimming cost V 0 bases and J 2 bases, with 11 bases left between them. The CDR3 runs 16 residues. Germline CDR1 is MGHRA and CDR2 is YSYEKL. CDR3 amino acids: CASSQDFTRPYNEQFF. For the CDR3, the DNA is TGCGCCAGCAGCCAAGATTTCACAAGGCCCTACAATGAGCAGTTCTTC.

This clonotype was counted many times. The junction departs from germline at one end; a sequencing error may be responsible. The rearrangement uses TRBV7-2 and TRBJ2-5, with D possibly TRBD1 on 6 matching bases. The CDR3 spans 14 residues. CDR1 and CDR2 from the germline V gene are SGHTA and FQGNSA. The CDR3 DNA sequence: TGTGCCAGCAGCTTAACAGGGCAAGGAGAGGCCCAGTACTTC. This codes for CASSLTGQGEAQYF.

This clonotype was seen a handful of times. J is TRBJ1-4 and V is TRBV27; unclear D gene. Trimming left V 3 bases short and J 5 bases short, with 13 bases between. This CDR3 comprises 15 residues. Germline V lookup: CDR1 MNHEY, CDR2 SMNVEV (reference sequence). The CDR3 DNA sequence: TGTGCCAGCAGTTTCCGACCGGGAGGGAATGAAAAACTGTTTTTT. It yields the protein CASSFRPGGNEKLFF.

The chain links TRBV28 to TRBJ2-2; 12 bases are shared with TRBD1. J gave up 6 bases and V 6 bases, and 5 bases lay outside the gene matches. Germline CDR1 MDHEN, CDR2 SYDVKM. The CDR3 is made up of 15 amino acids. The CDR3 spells CASSTGTGGAGELFF. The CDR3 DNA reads TGTGCCAGCAGCACCGGGACAGGGGGCGCCGGGGAGCTGTTTTTT.

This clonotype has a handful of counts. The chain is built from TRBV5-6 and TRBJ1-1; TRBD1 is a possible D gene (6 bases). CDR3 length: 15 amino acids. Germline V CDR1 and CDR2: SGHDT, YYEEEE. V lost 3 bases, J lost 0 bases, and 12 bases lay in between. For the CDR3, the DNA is TGTGCCAGCAGCTCTGGACAGTTACTGAACACTGAAGCTTTCTTT. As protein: CASSSGQLLNTEAFF. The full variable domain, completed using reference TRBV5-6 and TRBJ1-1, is DAGVTQSPTHLIKTRGQQVTLRCSPKSGHDTVSWYQQALGQGPQFIFQYYEEEERQRGNFPDRFSGHQFPNYSSELNVNALLLGDSALYLCASSSGQLLNTEAFFGQGTRLTVV.

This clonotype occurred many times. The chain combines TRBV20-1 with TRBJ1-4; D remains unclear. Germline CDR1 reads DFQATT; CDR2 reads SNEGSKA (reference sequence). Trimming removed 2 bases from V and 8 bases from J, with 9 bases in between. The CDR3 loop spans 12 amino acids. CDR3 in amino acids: CSARPGEEKLFF. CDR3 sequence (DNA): TGCAGTGCTAGACCCGGAGAGGAAAAACTGTTTTTT.

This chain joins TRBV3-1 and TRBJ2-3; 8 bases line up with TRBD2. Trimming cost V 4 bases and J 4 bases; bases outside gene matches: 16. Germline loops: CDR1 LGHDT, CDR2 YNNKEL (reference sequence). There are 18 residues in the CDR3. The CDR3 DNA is TGTGCCAGCAGCCTAACCTCGGGACTAGTTCCTCTGGCAGATACGCAGTATTTT. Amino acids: CASSLTSGLVPLADTQYF.

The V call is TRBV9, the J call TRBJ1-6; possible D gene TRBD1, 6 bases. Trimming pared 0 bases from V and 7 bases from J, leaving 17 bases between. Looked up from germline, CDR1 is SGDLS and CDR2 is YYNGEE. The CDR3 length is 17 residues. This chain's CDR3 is CASSVGSGGQTNSPLHF. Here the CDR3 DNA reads TGTGCCAGCAGCGTAGGATCGGGGGGGCAGACGAATTCACCCCTCCACTTT.

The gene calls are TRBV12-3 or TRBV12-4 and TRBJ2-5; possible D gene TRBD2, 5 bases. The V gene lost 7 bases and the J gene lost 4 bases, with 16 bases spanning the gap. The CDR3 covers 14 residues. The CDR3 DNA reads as TGTGCCAGCACCCTGCGAGGGAGCGGAGAGACCCAGTACTTC. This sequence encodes CASTLRGSGETQYF.

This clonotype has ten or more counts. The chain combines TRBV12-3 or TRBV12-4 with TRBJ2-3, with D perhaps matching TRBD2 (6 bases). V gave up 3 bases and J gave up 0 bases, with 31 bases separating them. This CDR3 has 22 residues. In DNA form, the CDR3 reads TGTGCCAGCAGTTTCCGCACGGGGCGATTGCCAAAGACTAGGACAAGCACAGATACGCAGTATTTT. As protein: CASSFRTGRLPKTRTSTDTQYF.

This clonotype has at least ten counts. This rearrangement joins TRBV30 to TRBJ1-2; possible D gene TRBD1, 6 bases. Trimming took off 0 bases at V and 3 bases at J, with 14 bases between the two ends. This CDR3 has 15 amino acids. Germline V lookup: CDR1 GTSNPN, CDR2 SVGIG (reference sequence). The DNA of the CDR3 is TGTGCCTGGAGTGTCCTAGGACAGAAAGACTATGGCTACACCTTC. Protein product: CAWSVLGQKDYGYTF.

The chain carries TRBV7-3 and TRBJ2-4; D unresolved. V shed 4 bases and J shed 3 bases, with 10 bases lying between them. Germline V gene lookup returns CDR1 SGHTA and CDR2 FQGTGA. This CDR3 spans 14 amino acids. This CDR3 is CASSSRGVKNIQYF. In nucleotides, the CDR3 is TGTGCCAGCAGCTCCCGTGGGGTCAAAAACATTCAGTACTTC.

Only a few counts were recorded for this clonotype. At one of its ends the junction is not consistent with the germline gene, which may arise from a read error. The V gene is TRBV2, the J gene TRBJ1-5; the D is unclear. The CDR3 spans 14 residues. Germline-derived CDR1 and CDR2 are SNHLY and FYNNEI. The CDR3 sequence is CASREGLSSQPQHF. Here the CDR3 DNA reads TGTGCCAGCAGAGAGGGCTTAAGCAGTCAGCCCCAGCATTTT.

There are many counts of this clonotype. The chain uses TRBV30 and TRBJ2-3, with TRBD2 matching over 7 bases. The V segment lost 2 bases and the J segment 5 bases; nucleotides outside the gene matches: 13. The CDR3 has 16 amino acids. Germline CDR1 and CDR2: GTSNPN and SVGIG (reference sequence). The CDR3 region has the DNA TGTGCCTGGAGTATGGCTAGCGGTATGAGTCGAGATACGCAGTATTTT. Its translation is CAWSMASGMSRDTQYF.

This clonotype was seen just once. CDR3: CASHDLGNIQYF. DNA for the CDR3: TGTGCCAGCCACGACCTTGGAAACATTCAGTACTTC. This chain joins TRBV6-2 or TRBV6-3 and TRBJ2-4; D unclear. CDR1 MNHEY and CDR2 SVGEGT come from the germline V gene. Trimming cost V 8 bases and J 6 bases, with 11 bases left between them. This CDR3 region has 12 residues.

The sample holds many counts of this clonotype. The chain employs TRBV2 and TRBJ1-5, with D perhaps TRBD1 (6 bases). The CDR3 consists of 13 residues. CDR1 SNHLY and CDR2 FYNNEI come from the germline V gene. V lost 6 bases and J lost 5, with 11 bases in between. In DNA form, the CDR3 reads TGTGCCAGCAGCGGACAGACCTATCAGCCCCAGCATTTT. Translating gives CASSGQTYQPQHF.

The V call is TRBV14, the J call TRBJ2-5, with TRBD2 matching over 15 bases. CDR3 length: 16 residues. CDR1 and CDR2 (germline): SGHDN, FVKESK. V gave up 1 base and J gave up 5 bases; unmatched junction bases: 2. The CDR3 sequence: CASSQGGLAGGETQYF. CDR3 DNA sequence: TGTGCCAGCAGCCAAGGAGGACTAGCGGGAGGGGAGACCCAGTACTTC.

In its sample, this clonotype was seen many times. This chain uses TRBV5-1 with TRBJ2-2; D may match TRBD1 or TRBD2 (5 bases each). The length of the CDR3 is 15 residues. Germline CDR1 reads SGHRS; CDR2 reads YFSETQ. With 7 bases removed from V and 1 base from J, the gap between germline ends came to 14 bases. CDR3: CASSGTRRNTGELFF. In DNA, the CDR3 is TGCGCCAGCTCCGGGACGCGAAGGAACACCGGGGAGCTGTTTTTT.

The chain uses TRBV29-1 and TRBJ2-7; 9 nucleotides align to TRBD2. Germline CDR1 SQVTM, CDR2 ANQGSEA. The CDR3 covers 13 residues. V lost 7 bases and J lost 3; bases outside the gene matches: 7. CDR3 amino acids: CSAAGTSIYEQYF. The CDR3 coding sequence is TGCAGCGCCGCCGGGACTAGCATCTACGAGCAGTACTTC.

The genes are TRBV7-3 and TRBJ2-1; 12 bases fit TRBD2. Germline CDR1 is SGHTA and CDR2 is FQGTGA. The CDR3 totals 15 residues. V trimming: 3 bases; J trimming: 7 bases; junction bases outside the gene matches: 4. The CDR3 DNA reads TGTGCCAGCAGCTTGGGACTAGCGGGCTGGAATGAGCAGTTCTTC. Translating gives CASSLGLAGWNEQFF.

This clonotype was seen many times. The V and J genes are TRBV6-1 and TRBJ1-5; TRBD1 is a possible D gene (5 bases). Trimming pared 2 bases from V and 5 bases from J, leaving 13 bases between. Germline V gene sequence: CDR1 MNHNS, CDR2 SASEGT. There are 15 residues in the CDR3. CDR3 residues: CASSEIVQGYQPQHF. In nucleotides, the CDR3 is TGTGCCAGCAGTGAAATCGTCCAGGGTTATCAGCCCCAGCATTTT.

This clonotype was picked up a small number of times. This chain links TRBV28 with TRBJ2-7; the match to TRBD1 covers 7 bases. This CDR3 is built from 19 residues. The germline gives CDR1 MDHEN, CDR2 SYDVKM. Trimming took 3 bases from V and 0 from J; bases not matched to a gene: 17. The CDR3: CASSFGIGTVARSSYEQYF. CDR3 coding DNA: TGTGCCAGCAGTTTTGGGATCGGGACAGTGGCGAGGAGCTCCTACGAGCAGTACTTC.

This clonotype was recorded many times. The CDR3 nucleotides read TGTGCCAGCAGACCTACCAGGGCCCCTGAAGCTTTCTTT. This encodes CASRPTRAPEAFF. The chain has TRBV11-2 and TRBJ1-1, with D perhaps TRBD1 (5 bases). The CDR3 length is 13 residues. Germline V lookup: CDR1 SGHAT, CDR2 FQNNGV. V was pared by 6 bases and J by 6 bases, with 14 bases between.

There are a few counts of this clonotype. The CDR3 DNA reads as TGTGCCAGCAGTTCGCGGTTAGCTGGCCCTCACGAGCAGTACTTC. The encoded protein is CASSSRLAGPHEQYF. This chain uses TRBV28 with TRBJ2-7; D remains unclear. The CDR3 totals 15 residues. The V gene lost 4 bases and the J gene lost 5 bases, with 18 bases spanning the gap. Germline V CDR1 and CDR2: MDHEN, SYDVKM.